This T cell receptor (beta chain) was obtained from a study of Ad26.COV2.S vaccination and SARS-CoV-2 variants. Study overall: Administration of Ad26.COV2.S was intramuscular, either once or twice 56 days apart.

Treatment indicated: some 20 received Ad26.COV2.S at low or high dose, single or two shots; 5 received placebo; per-sample allocation not given. Each sample was drawn 63 days after the first injection (of vaccine or placebo). Donor was an adult aged 18-55 years in Boston. Trimming left V 5 bases short and J 2 bases short, with 11 bases between. CDR1 is SGHAT, CDR2 FQNNGV, per germline. The CDR3 has 14 amino acids. TCRdb's table, derived via immunoSEQ multiplex PCR, lists solely in-frame clones and lacks some. The sample carries some 340,000 clones, approximately 86% recorded once. The sequence derives from a person aged 18-65 years who received the Ad26.COV2.S COVID-19 vaccine or a placebo. This specimen consisted of peripheral blood, obtained in a trial of Ad26.COV2.S vaccine versus placebo. The chain uses TRBV11-2 and TRBJ2-3, with D uncertain. CDR3 in DNA: TGTGCCAGCAGCCCTGAAACCCTCACAGATACGCAGTATTTT. This translates into CASSPETLTDTQYF.